The following is a T cell receptor beta chain sequence with its context. Antigen specificity is unknown. The CDR3 sequence is 20 residues long. Unmatched junction bases numbered 16, after V lost 5 bases and J lost 2 bases. CDR1 WNHNN and CDR2 SYGVQD come from the germline V gene (reference sequence). The sample originates from a study of T cell responses to AZD1222 COVID-19 vaccine. Study findings and constraints: Receipt of two AZD1222 doses was followed by a rise in Spike-specific TCR breadth and depth. Donors in the cohort were predominantly white British and more often female, and clonal diversity was possibly underestimated. Reportedly, nearly half the spike-specific TCRs target unmutated variant regions.

The repertoire was sequenced with immunoSEQ multiplex PCR; TCRdb's copy has only in-frame clones and lacks some. Here the sample spans around 100,000 clones, more than 75% being singletons. The V and J genes are TRBV10-1 and TRBJ2-5; 14 nucleotides agree with TRBD2. This sample comprised peripheral blood, obtained on day 0 of AZD1222 vaccination. This TCR was sampled from an adult in good health. CDR3 sequence reads: CASSRTTSGGARAAQETQYF. The CDR3, as DNA: TGCGCCAGCAGTAGGACGACTAGCGGGGGGGCCCGGGCGGCTCAAGAGACCCAGTACTTC.